This TCR beta chain came from a study of OX40 agonist ivuxolimab in advanced cancers. The trim removed 8 bases at V and 7 bases at J, leaving 6 bases unmatched. Germline CDR1 is SEHNR and CDR2 is FQNEAQ (reference sequence). The length of the CDR3 is 13 residues. The cohort excluded patients with autoimmune disease history or systemic immunosuppression. Method: immunoSEQ multiplex PCR; TCRdb's copy keeps in-frame clones and lacks some. In the table there are fewer than 90,000 clones, over 90% of which are singletons. The receptor's source is an adult with an advanced solid tumor such as melanoma, head and neck, liver or kidney cancer. The V and J genes are TRBV7-9 and TRBJ1-4; 8 bases are a match to TRBD1. The material sequenced was CD4+ or CD8+ T cells sorted from blood, taken in a trial of the OX40 agonist ivuxolimab. DNA of the CDR3: TGTGCCAGCCGGCAGGGGGCGAGTGAAAAACTGTTTTTT. The encoded protein is CASRQGASEKLFF.